This TCR beta chain derives from a study of OX40 agonist ivuxolimab in advanced cancers. Concerning the study at large: Ivuxolimab was a fully human IgG2 agonistic monoclonal antibody targeting the costimulatory receptor OX40 (CD134). Patients were allowed to have had prior anti-PD-1, anti-PD-L1 or anti-CTLA-4 therapy, and approximately 41% of the dose-escalation patients had previously received checkpoint inhibitors. Partial responses were achieved by three dose-escalation patients, of whom one had hepatocellular carcinoma and two had cutaneous melanoma. In the dose-escalation cohort, around 80% of patients were male, and the mean age was around 65 years with a range of about 23 to 79. Intravenous ivuxolimab was administered to patients every 2 weeks at six dose levels: 0.01, 0.1, 0.3, 1.5, 3 and 10 mg/kg. Of the roughly 50 dose-escalation patients, hepatocellular carcinoma was present in around 20, melanoma in around 15, renal cell carcinoma in 9 and head and neck cancer in 9. The paper reports the monotherapy dose-escalation portion (N of about 47 patients) of the phase I ivuxolimab trial. Peripheral TCRbeta sequencing aimed to test whether ivuxolimab altered TCR sequence diversity and caused clonal T-cell expansion.

Worth noting for this clone: No cognate antigen has been identified for it. Within one base of it there is no much larger clone, and no base qualities were kept.

To sequence the TCRbeta CDR3 region, genomic DNA was isolated from the sorted cells. The immunoSEQ Assay was used for sequencing of TCRbeta CDR3 regions. TCRdb re-hosts the immuneACCESS table, in-frame sequences only. Its copies lack some clones; in the studies checked, an unresolved V gene accounts for under half of them, and the cause for the rest is not known. The sample data list 90,000 to 95,000 clones, and 84% of these were observed just once. 0.9% to 1.2% of the sample is in the top ten clones. What the authors observed across the whole study: Which antigens the clonally expanded peripheral T cells were specific for was not determined. Low levels of normalized T-cell clonal expansion were also seen in some nonresponding patients. On average, CD8+ T cells showed more expanded clones than CD4+ T cells after ivuxolimab. At doses of 0.1 to 3.0 mg/kg, clonal expansion of both CD4+ and CD8+ T cells in blood was seen between baseline and week 6. In the 0.1-3.0 mg/kg groups, partial responders had among the lowest normalized peripheral clonal expansion, particularly in CD8+ T cells.

The trial excluded patients who had a history of autoimmune disease or who were on systemic immunosuppression. Peripheral blood for TCR sequencing was collected from all dose cohorts at baseline, on cycle 4 day 1, and on cycle 7 day 1. The samples were taken from a phase I, first-in-human, multicenter, open-label dose-escalation trial of ivuxolimab. Adults with locally advanced or metastatic melanoma, renal cell, hepatocellular, or head and neck squamous cell carcinoma were enrolled in the trial. Before TCR sequencing, CD4+ and CD8+ T cells were separately sorted from peripheral blood. Measured from the cysteine to the phenylalanine, the CDR3 is 15 residues long. Only the CDR3 region is kept as DNA, spanning 45 bases read in frame from base 1. V sheds 5 bases and J sheds 4 bases, leaving 12 bases between their ends. Based on the germline V gene, the CDR1 and CDR2 sequences are SGHTA and FQGNSA.

The TCR was taken from an adult with an advanced solid tumor such as melanoma, head and neck, liver or kidney cancer. The rearrangement combines TRBV7-2 with TRBJ2-6; no D gene can be assigned with confidence. The sequences come from CD4+ or CD8+ T cells sorted from blood, collected in a trial of the OX40 agonist ivuxolimab. CDR3 loop: CASSERLTGANVLTF. Read as DNA, the sequence is TGTGCCAGCAGCGAGAGGTTAACGGGGGCCAACGTCCTGACTTTC.